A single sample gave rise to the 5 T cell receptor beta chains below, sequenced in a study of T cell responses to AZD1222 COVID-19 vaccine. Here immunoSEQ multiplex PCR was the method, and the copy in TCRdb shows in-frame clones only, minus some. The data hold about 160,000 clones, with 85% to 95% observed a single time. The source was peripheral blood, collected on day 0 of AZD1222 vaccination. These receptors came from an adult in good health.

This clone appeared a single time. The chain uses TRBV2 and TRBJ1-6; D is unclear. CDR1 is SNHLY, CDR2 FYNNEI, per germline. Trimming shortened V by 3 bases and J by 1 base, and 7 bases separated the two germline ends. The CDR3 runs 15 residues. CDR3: CASSDSGSYNSPLHF. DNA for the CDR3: TGTGCCAGCAGTGATAGTGGGTCCTATAATTCACCCCTCCACTTT.

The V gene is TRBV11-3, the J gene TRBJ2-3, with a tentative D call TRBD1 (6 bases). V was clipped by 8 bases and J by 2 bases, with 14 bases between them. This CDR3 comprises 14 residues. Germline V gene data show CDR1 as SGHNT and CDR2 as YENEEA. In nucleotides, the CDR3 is TGTGCCAGCTCTGATGGACAGTCCACAGATACGCAGTATTTT. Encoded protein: CASSDGQSTDTQYF.

CDR3 DNA sequence: TGTGCCAGCAGTTATGTCGATGAGCAGTTCTTC. Translated, it gives CASSYVDEQFF. V is TRBV27 and J is TRBJ2-1; D unresolved. V was trimmed by 4 bases and J by 8 bases, leaving 6 bases between them. The CDR3 length is 11 residues. Germline V gives CDR1 MNHEY, CDR2 SMNVEV (reference sequence).

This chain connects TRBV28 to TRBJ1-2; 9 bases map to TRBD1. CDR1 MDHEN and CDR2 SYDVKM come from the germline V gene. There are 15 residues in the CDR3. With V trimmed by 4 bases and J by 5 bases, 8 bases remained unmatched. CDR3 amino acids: CASSSGQGRGYGYTF. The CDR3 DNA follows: TGTGCCAGCAGTTCGGGACAGGGAAGAGGGTATGGCTACACCTTC.

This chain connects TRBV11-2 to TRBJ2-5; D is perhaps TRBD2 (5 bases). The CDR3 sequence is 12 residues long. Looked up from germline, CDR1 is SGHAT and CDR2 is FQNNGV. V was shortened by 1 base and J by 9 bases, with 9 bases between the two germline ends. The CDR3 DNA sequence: TGTGCCAGCAGCTTAGGAGGGAGAGCCCAGTACTTC. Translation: CASSLGGRAQYF.